The rows below give T cell receptor beta chains drawn from one sample of a study of cytomegalovirus exposure and HLA in healthy donors. Sequencing was performed with immunoSEQ multiplex PCR; in TCRdb, only in-frame clones are kept and a portion is missing. The sample holds under 150,000 clones, around 83% seen once. Sample: PBMCs. The receptors shown here come from a young woman in good health and CMV-seropositive. Both conserved end residues are part of each CDR3. Fields, in order: D gene, clone size, V gene, CDR3 length, J gene, CDR3 DNA, CDR3 protein. D genes are given only for firm matches. Not all rows give a size; the values are once, few, many and, for expanded clones, a class.

d_gene: -
abundance: -
v_gene: TRBV21-1
len: 15
j_gene: TRBJ2-7
CDR3nt: TGTGCCAGCAGCAATGGGAGACAGGGTTCCTACGAGCAGTACTTC
CDR3aa: CASSNGRQGSYEQYF

d_gene: TRBD2
abundance: -
v_gene: TRBV28
len: 14
j_gene: TRBJ2-7
CDR3nt: TGTGCCAGCCGGCTAGCGGGAATCAGCTACGAGCAGTACTTC
CDR3aa: CASRLAGISYEQYF

d_gene: -
abundance: -
v_gene: TRBV28
len: 15
j_gene: TRBJ1-6
CDR3nt: TGTGCCAGCAGACCTCAGGGGCGGGATAATTCACCCCTCCACTTT
CDR3aa: CASRPQGRDNSPLHF

d_gene: TRBD1
abundance: -
v_gene: TRBV2
len: 14
j_gene: TRBJ2-1
CDR3nt: TGTGCCAGCAGTGAAAACAGGGACAGCAATGAGCAGTTCTTC
CDR3aa: CASSENRDSNEQFF

d_gene: TRBD2
abundance: -
v_gene: TRBV18
len: 14
j_gene: TRBJ2-1
CDR3nt: TGTGCCAGCTCCCCGCGACTAGCGGACAATGAGCAGTTCTTC
CDR3aa: CASSPRLADNEQFF

d_gene: -
abundance: -
v_gene: TRBV4-1
len: 16
j_gene: TRBJ1-6
CDR3nt: TGCGCCAGCAGCCAAGCCGGGACTACCTATAATTCACCCCTCCACTTT
CDR3aa: CASSQAGTTYNSPLHF

d_gene: -
abundance: -
v_gene: TRBV21-1
len: 16
j_gene: TRBJ2-6
CDR3nt: TGTGCCAGCAGCGCTAGGAAGTTCTCTGGGGCCAACGTCCTGACTTTC
CDR3aa: CASSARKFSGANVLTF

d_gene: TRBD2
abundance: -
v_gene: TRBV18
len: 17
j_gene: TRBJ2-7
CDR3nt: TGTGCCAGCTCACCCTCGGGACTAGCGGGTACCTCCTACGAGCAGTACTTC
CDR3aa: CASSPSGLAGTSYEQYF

d_gene: -
abundance: -
v_gene: TRBV27
len: 14
j_gene: TRBJ2-1
CDR3nt: TGTGCCAGCAGGGGGGACTTATCCTACAATGAGCAGTTCTTC
CDR3aa: CASRGDLSYNEQFF

d_gene: TRBD1
abundance: -
v_gene: TRBV2
len: 13
j_gene: TRBJ1-1
CDR3nt: TGTGCCAGCAGCGGACAGGGGAACACTGAAGCTTTCTTT
CDR3aa: CASSGQGNTEAFF

d_gene: -
abundance: -
v_gene: TRBV18
len: 13
j_gene: TRBJ1-5
CDR3nt: TGTGCCAGCTCACCAGGCATCTATCAGCCCCAGCATTTT
CDR3aa: CASSPGIYQPQHF

d_gene: -
abundance: -
v_gene: TRBV6-1
len: 14
j_gene: TRBJ2-7
CDR3nt: TGTGCCGTGAGTGGGGGGACAGTCCCCTACGAGCAGTACTTC
CDR3aa: CAVSGGTVPYEQYF

d_gene: -
abundance: once
v_gene: TRBV5-8
len: 14
j_gene: TRBJ2-3
CDR3nt: TGTGCCAGCAGCTTGGCTCAGGACACAGATACGCAGTATTTT
CDR3aa: CASSLAQDTDTQYF

d_gene: -
abundance: -
v_gene: TRBV6-1
len: 11
j_gene: TRBJ1-2
CDR3nt: TGTGCCAGCAGTTCCGGAGGGGGCTACACCTTC
CDR3aa: CASSSGGGYTF

d_gene: -
abundance: -
v_gene: TRBV5-1
len: 15
j_gene: TRBJ1-3
CDR3nt: TGCGCCAGCAGCTTGGCCGGGGGGTCCGGAAACACCATATATTTT
CDR3aa: CASSLAGGSGNTIYF

d_gene: -
abundance: -
v_gene: TRBV13
len: 14
j_gene: TRBJ1-2
CDR3nt: TGTGCCAGCAGCTTAGCAGACTCTACCCGGGGCTACACCTTC
CDR3aa: CASSLADSTRGYTF

d_gene: -
abundance: -
v_gene: TRBV5-6
len: 14
j_gene: TRBJ2-7
CDR3nt: TGTGCCAGCAGCTCCCGGGGACTCACTTACGAGCAGTACTTC
CDR3aa: CASSSRGLTYEQYF

d_gene: TRBD1
abundance: -
v_gene: TRBV29-1
len: 12
j_gene: TRBJ2-5
CDR3nt: TGCAGCACTTACAGGGGCGAAGAGACCCAGTACTTC
CDR3aa: CSTYRGEETQYF

d_gene: -
abundance: -
v_gene: TRBV5-6
len: 13
j_gene: TRBJ1-1
CDR3nt: TGTGCCAGCAGCCCGGGTACGTGGACTGAAGCTTTCTTT
CDR3aa: CASSPGTWTEAFF

d_gene: TRBD1
abundance: -
v_gene: TRBV9
len: 16
j_gene: TRBJ1-2
CDR3nt: TGTGCCAGCAGCGTAGGAGGGACAGGGCTGTACTATGGCTACACCTTC
CDR3aa: CASSVGGTGLYYGYTF

d_gene: TRBD2
abundance: -
v_gene: TRBV2
len: 15
j_gene: TRBJ2-7
CDR3nt: TGTGCCAGCATTCTCCTAGCGGGAGGGCCTATCGAGCAGTACTTC
CDR3aa: CASILLAGGPIEQYF

d_gene: TRBD1
abundance: -
v_gene: TRBV7-3
len: 15
j_gene: TRBJ2-7
CDR3nt: TGTGCCAGCAGCCCTTCGGCGGGACAGGGCTACGAGCAGTACTTC
CDR3aa: CASSPSAGQGYEQYF

d_gene: -
abundance: -
v_gene: TRBV2
len: 14
j_gene: TRBJ1-5
CDR3nt: TGTGCCAGCAGCGGGGACATCGGCAATCAGCCCCAGCATTTT
CDR3aa: CASSGDIGNQPQHF

d_gene: -
abundance: -
v_gene: TRBV18
len: 17
j_gene: TRBJ1-5
CDR3nt: TGTGCCAGCACACCGGGGGGAGAGAAGATACCCAATCAGCCCCAGCATTTT
CDR3aa: CASTPGGEKIPNQPQHF

d_gene: -
abundance: -
v_gene: TRBV5-1
len: 14
j_gene: TRBJ1-1
CDR3nt: TGCGCCAGCAGCCAAACGGGGACTGAAACTGAAGCTTTCTTT
CDR3aa: CASSQTGTETEAFF

d_gene: TRBD1
abundance: -
v_gene: TRBV5-1
len: 17
j_gene: TRBJ1-3
CDR3nt: TGCGCCAGCAGCTTGAAAGGGGGCCCGGAATCTGGAAACACCATATATTTT
CDR3aa: CASSLKGGPESGNTIYF

d_gene: TRBD1
abundance: -
v_gene: TRBV19
len: 15
j_gene: TRBJ2-7
CDR3nt: TGTGCCAGTAGTGGCTTCGGGACAGGGGGTTACGAGCAGTACTTC
CDR3aa: CASSGFGTGGYEQYF

d_gene: -
abundance: -
v_gene: TRBV4-1
len: 14
j_gene: TRBJ2-2
CDR3nt: TGCGCCAGCAGCTCAGACAGATTCACCGGGGAGCTGTTTTTT
CDR3aa: CASSSDRFTGELFF

d_gene: TRBD2
abundance: -
v_gene: TRBV5-6
len: 16
j_gene: TRBJ2-3
CDR3nt: TGTGCCAGCAGCTTGGAACTAGCGGGGGGCACAGATACGCAGTATTTT
CDR3aa: CASSLELAGGTDTQYF

d_gene: TRBD2
abundance: -
v_gene: TRBV9
len: 14
j_gene: TRBJ2-7
CDR3nt: TGTGCCAGCAGCGTCGGACCCGGGGAGGGCGAGCAGTACTTC
CDR3aa: CASSVGPGEGEQYF

d_gene: -
abundance: few
v_gene: TRBV11-2
len: 11
j_gene: TRBJ1-2
CDR3nt: TGTGCCAGCAGCCGGGGAGGCCGGCTTCACTTC
CDR3aa: CASSRGGRLHF

d_gene: -
abundance: -
v_gene: TRBV6-6
len: 14
j_gene: TRBJ1-1
CDR3nt: TGTGCCAGCAGTTACTCGAGCGGGGGCACTGAAGCTTTCTTT
CDR3aa: CASSYSSGGTEAFF

d_gene: -
abundance: few
v_gene: TRBV6-5
len: 15
j_gene: TRBJ2-6
CDR3nt: TGTGCCAGCAGTTTCGGACTTTCCGGGGCCAACGTCCTGACTTTC
CDR3aa: CASSFGLSGANVLTF

d_gene: TRBD1
abundance: -
v_gene: TRBV28
len: 14
j_gene: TRBJ1-2
CDR3nt: TGTGCCAGTTCACTTGACAGGGTCCTTAGGGGCTACACCTTC
CDR3aa: CASSLDRVLRGYTF

d_gene: TRBD2
abundance: -
v_gene: TRBV5-1
len: 16
j_gene: TRBJ2-7
CDR3nt: TGCGCCAGCAGCTTGGCCGGGGCGGGAGACCTCTACGAGCAGTACTTC
CDR3aa: CASSLAGAGDLYEQYF

d_gene: -
abundance: -
v_gene: TRBV2
len: 14
j_gene: TRBJ1-3
CDR3nt: TGTGCCAGCAGGGGGCAGAACTCTGGAAACACCATATATTTT
CDR3aa: CASRGQNSGNTIYF

d_gene: -
abundance: -
v_gene: TRBV21-1
len: 15
j_gene: TRBJ2-4
CDR3nt: TGTGCCAGCAGCTCCGGGGGGGCCCGCGAAAACATTCAGTACTTC
CDR3aa: CASSSGGARENIQYF

d_gene: -
abundance: -
v_gene: TRBV9
len: 15
j_gene: TRBJ2-3
CDR3nt: TGTGCCAGCAGCGTAGTGGGGGGGGCAGGAGATACGCAGTATTTT
CDR3aa: CASSVVGGAGDTQYF

d_gene: -
abundance: -
v_gene: TRBV7-9
len: 13
j_gene: TRBJ2-1
CDR3nt: TGTGCCAGCAGCTTCGGGGAAGGGAATGAGCAGTTCTTC
CDR3aa: CASSFGEGNEQFF

d_gene: -
abundance: -
v_gene: TRBV7-2
len: 13
j_gene: TRBJ2-1
CDR3nt: TGTGCCAGCAGCTTAGATTACCTAAGTGAGCAGTTCTTC
CDR3aa: CASSLDYLSEQFF

d_gene: TRBD2
abundance: -
v_gene: TRBV5-6
len: 13
j_gene: TRBJ2-7
CDR3nt: TGTGCCAGCAAGGTTGGGGAGGGCGACGAGCAGTACTTC
CDR3aa: CASKVGEGDEQYF

d_gene: -
abundance: -
v_gene: TRBV5-1
len: 13
j_gene: TRBJ1-4
CDR3nt: TGCGCCAGCAGCCAGGGGACCCGTGAAAAACTGTTTTTT
CDR3aa: CASSQGTREKLFF

d_gene: TRBD2
abundance: -
v_gene: TRBV7-9
len: 15
j_gene: TRBJ2-5
CDR3nt: TGTGCCTGGGAGCGGGCGGGAGGGCCTCAAGAGACCCAGTACTTC
CDR3aa: CAWERAGGPQETQYF

d_gene: -
abundance: -
v_gene: TRBV5-1
len: 13
j_gene: TRBJ1-1
CDR3nt: TGCGCCAGCCACGACAGCCGGAACACTGAAGCTTTCTTT
CDR3aa: CASHDSRNTEAFF

d_gene: TRBD1
abundance: -
v_gene: TRBV6-1
len: 15
j_gene: TRBJ2-7
CDR3nt: TGTGCCAGCAGTGACAGGACAGGGGGAGTCTACGAGCAGTACTTC
CDR3aa: CASSDRTGGVYEQYF

d_gene: TRBD2
abundance: -
v_gene: TRBV4-1
len: 19
j_gene: TRBJ2-6
CDR3nt: TGCGCCAGCAGCCAAGAAGGGCTAGCGGGAGCGGCTGGGGCCAACGTCCTGACTTTC
CDR3aa: CASSQEGLAGAAGANVLTF

d_gene: -
abundance: few
v_gene: TRBV19
len: 15
j_gene: TRBJ2-7
CDR3nt: TGTGCCAGTAGCGCCTCGGAGGCTGTCGACTACGAGCAGTACTTC
CDR3aa: CASSASEAVDYEQYF